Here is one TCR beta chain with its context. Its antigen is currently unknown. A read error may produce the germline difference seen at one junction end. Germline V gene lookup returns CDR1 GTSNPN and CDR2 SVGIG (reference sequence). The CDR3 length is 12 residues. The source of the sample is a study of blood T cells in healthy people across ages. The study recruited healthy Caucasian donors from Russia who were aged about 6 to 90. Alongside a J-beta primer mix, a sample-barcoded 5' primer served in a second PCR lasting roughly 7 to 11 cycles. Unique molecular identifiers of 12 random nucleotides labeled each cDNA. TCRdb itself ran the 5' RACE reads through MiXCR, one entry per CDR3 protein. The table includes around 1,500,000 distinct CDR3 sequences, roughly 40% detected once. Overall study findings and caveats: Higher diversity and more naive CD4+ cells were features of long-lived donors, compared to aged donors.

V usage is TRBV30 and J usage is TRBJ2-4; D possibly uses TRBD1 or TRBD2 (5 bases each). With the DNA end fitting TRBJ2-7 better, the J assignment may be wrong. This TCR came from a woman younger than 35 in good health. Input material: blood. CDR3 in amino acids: CAGSGATYEQYF. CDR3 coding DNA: TGTGCCGGGAGTGGGGCCACCTACGAGCAGTACTTC.